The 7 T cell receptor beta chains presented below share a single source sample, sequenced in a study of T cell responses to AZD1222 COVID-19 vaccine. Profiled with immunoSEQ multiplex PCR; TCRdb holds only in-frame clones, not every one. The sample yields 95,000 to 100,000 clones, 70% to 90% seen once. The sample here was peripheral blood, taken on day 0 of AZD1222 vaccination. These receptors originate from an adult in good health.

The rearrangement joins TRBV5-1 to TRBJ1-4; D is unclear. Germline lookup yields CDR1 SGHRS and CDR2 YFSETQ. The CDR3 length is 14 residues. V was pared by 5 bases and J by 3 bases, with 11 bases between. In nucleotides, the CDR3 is TGCGCCAGCAGATTGAACGCAGCTAATGAAAAACTGTTTTTT. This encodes CASRLNAANEKLFF.

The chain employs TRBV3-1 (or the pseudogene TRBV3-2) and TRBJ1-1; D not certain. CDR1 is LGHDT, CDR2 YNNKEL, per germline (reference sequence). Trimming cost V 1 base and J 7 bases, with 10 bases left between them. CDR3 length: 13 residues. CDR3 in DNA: TGTGCCAGCAGCCAAGGTTGGGGTCTTGAAGCTTTCTTT. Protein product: CASSQGWGLEAFF.

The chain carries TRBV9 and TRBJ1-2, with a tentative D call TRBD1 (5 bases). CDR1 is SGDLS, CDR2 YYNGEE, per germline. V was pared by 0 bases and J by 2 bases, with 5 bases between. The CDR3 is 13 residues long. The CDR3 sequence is CASSVAGNYGYTF. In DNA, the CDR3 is TGTGCCAGCAGCGTAGCAGGGAACTATGGCTACACCTTC.

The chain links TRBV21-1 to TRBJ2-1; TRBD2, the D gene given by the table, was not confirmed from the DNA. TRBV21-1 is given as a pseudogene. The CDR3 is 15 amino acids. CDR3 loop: CASSKSGRSYNEQFF. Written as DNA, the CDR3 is TGTGCCAGCAGCAAATCCGGGAGATCCTACAATGAGCAGTTCTTC.

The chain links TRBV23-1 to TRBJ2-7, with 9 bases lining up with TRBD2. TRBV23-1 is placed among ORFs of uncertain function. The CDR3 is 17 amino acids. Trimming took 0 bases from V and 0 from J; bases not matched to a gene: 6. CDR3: CASSQSRGREGSYEQYF. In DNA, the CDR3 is TGCGCCAGCAGTCAATCGCGAGGGCGGGAGGGCTCCTACGAGCAGTACTTC.

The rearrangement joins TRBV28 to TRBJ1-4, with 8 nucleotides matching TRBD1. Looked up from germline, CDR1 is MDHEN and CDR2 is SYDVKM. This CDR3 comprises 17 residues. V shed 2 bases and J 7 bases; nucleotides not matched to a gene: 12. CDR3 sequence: CASSLGGWGRGLEKLFF. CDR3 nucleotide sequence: TGTGCCAGCAGTTTAGGGGGTTGGGGCAGGGGGCTTGAAAAACTGTTTTTT.

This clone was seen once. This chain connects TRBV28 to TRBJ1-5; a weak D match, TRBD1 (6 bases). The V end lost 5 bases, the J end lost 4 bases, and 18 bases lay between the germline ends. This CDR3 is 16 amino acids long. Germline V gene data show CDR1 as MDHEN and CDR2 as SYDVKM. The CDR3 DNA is TGTGCCAGCAGTACGGACAGCCTAATAACTAATCAGCCCCAGCATTTT. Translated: CASSTDSLITNQPQHF. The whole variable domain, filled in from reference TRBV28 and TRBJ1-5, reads DVKVTQSSRYLVKRTGEKVFLECVQDMDHENMFWYRQDPGLGLRLIYFSYDVKMKEKGDIPEGYSVSREKKERFSLILESASTNQTSMYLCASSTDSLITNQPQHFGDGTRLSIL.